This T cell receptor (beta chain) stems from a study of blood T cell repertoires in COVID-19. Turning to the study itself: PBMCs, B-cell-depleted T cells, or T cells provided the cDNA or gDNA that made up the material.

Categorization into cohorts depended on clinical history that participants reported. Recovered status in Cohort 3 required two negative PCRs, clearance, or symptom resolution. Trimming took 5 bases from V and 2 from J, leaving 13 bases between them. Germline V lookup: CDR1 MNHEY, CDR2 SVGEGT. This CDR3 has 14 amino acids. Libraries were prepared by immunoSEQ multiplex PCR; TCRdb keeps only in-frame clonotypes and omits some of them. The sample consists of about 180,000 clones, approximately 88% of them appearing once. J is TRBJ2-7 and V is TRBV6-2 or TRBV6-3, with D perhaps matching TRBD2 (5 bases). This TCR was sampled from a woman in her late teens or twenties who had recovered from COVID-19. Sequenced sample: PBMCs or T cells enriched from blood (not recorded which). The CDR3 DNA follows: TGTGCCAGCAGTGACCGGACTGAGACCTACGAGCAGTACTTC. This gives the protein CASSDRTETYEQYF.